Below, one T cell receptor (beta chain) is given with its context. This clone was observed a single time. The specificity of this receptor is unknown. No base quality values were provided; no much bigger clone lies one nucleotide off. Whole blood was collected in K2EDTA tubes by collaborating institutions according to the institutions' own protocols. For TCRbeta analysis, collaborator samples were shipped as frozen whole blood, as isolated PBMCs, or as DNA extracted from either sample type. The source of the sample is a study of blood T cell repertoires in COVID-19 (dated by TCRdb to 2020 to 2021). At the level of the whole study: The collaborator samples originated in the United States, Italy and Spain and spanned the acute and convalescent phases of COVID-19. The material from the prospective study consisted of cDNA or gDNA derived from T cells, B-cell-depleted T cells, or PBMCs. The dataset comprised deeply sampled blood TCRbeta repertoires from subjects exposed to, actively infected with, or recovered from COVID-19. The repertoires were released in a freely available public database intended as a resource for research on the immune response to SARS-CoV-2. Samples were obtained from the ongoing ImmuneRACE study (first 160 participants) and from over 1,000 subjects provided by 6 global collaborators. Nearly every sample came with metadata listing a de-identified subject ID, COVID-19 status, age in years and sex. Where available, HLA class I and class II types were obtained from metadata supplied by the sample provider rather than from assay-based typing.

Study-wide findings and limitations: How much clinical and demographic metadata was included differed by source and by participant, and the metadata was provided uncurated.

The immunoSEQ Assay, a bias-controlled multiplex PCR, was used to amplify TCRbeta CDR3 regions from genomic DNA. Under the source paper's analysis protocol: Within the assay, amplification of reference gene primers was used to estimate how many nucleated cells each sample contained. To quantify the absolute abundance of each unique TCRbeta CDR3 rearrangement, sequence reads were collapsed and filtered. Productive Simpson clonality was computed per sample as the square root of Simpson's diversity index over productive rearrangements. TCRdb retrieved this table from immuneACCESS and kept in-frame rearrangements only. Not all clones are present; in checked studies, unresolved V genes account for under half, and no reason is known for the remainder. D and trimming were read from the DNA, whereas the V and J calls and clone size are those reported in that table. The sample yields more than 150,000 clones; 82% were counted once. The ten largest clones represent around 5.2% of the sample.

Reading the germline V gene (reference sequence) gives CDR1 MNHNY and CDR2 SVGAGI. Its CDR3 holds 15 amino acids, cysteine through phenylalanine. The sequence is cut down to CDR3 DNA, 45 bases in frame from base 1. The junction carries 8 bases between V and J, which are trimmed by 2 bases and 0 bases respectively. The sequence was obtained from a woman in her twenties or thirties with acute or convalescent COVID-19. The chain uses TRBV6-6 and TRBJ1-5, with an unclear D gene assignment. Sequencing used peripheral blood. The CDR3 here reads CASSYPGDSNQPQHF. The DNA sequence reads TGTGCCAGCAGTTACCCCGGGGATAGCAATCAGCCCCAGCATTTT.